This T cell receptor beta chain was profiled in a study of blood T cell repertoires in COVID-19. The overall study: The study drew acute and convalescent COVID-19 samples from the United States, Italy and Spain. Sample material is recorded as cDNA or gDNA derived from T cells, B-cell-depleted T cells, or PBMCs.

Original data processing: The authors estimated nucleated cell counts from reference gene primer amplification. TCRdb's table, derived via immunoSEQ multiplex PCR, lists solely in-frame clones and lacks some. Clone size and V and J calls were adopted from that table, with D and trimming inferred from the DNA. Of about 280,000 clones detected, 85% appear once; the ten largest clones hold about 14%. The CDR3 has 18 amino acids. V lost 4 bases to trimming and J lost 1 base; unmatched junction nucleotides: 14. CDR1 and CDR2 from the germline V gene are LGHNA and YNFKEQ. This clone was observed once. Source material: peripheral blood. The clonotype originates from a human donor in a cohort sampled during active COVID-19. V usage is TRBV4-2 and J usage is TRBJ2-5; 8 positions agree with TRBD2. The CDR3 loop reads CASSRGEVGGRPQETQYF. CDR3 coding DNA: TGTGCCAGCAGCCGCGGGGAAGTGGGCGGGAGGCCCCAAGAGACCCAGTACTTC.